This T cell receptor beta chain was sequenced for a study of blood T cells in healthy people across ages. PCR was performed a second time for about 6 to 12 cycles using a sample-barcoded 5' primer and a J-beta primer mix. Every single cDNA molecule received a tag from a template-switch adaptor with 12 random nucleotides. TCRdb reanalysed the 5' RACE reads using MiXCR and keeps one entry per CDR3 protein. The sample carries almost 1 million distinct CDR3 sequences, 45% to 60% recorded once. Sequenced: blood. The clonotype was recovered from a woman aged 55-70 years in good health.

Written as DNA, the CDR3 is TGTGCCTGGAGTAGGGACAGCGACTATGGCTACACCTTC. Amino acids: CAWSRDSDYGYTF. The V call is TRBV30, the J call TRBJ1-2; 7 positions match TRBD1. Germline CDR1 reads GTSNPN; CDR2 reads SVGIG (reference sequence). The CDR3 consists of 13 residues. The junction had 3 bases not matched to a gene; V was cut back by 2 bases and J by 3 bases. The full variable domain, rest sourced from reference TRBV30 and TRBJ1-2, is SQTIHQWPATLVQPVGSPLSLECTVEGTSNPNLYWYRQAAGRGLQLLFYSVGIGQISSEVPQNLSASRPQDRQFILSSKKLLLSDSGFYLCAWSRDSDYGYTFGSGTRLTVV.